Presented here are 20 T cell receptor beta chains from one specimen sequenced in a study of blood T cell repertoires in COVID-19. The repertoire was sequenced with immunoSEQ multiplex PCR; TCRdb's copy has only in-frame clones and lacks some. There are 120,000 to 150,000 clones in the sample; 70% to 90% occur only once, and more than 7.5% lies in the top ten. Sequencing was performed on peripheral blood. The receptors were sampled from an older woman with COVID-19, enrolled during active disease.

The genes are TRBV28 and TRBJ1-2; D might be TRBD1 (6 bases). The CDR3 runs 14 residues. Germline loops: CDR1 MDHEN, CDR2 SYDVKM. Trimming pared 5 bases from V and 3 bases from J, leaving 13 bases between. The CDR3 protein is CASSPAAGDYGYTF. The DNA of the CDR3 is TGTGCCAGCAGTCCTGCGGCAGGGGACTATGGCTACACCTTC.

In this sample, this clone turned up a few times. The CDR3 sequence: CAINSRGGDRVTGELFF. CDR3 DNA sequence: TGTGCCATTAACTCTAGGGGCGGGGACAGGGTTACCGGGGAGCTGTTTTTT. The chain is built from TRBV21-1 and TRBJ2-2; the table gives TRBD1 as D, unverified against the DNA. TRBV21-1 is described as a pseudogene. The CDR3 is 17 amino acids.

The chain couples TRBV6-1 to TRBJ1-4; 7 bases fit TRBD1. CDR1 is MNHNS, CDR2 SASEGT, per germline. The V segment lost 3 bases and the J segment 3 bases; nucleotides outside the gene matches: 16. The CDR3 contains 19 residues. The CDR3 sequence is CASSERGGQEIGANEKLFF. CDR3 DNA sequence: TGTGCCAGCAGTGAGAGGGGTGGACAGGAGATAGGAGCTAATGAAAAACTGTTTTTT.

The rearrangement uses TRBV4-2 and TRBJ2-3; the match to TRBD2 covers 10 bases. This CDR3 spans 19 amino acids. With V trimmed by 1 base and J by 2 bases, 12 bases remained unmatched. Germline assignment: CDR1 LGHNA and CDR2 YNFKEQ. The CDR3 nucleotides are TGTGCCAGCAGCCAAGCCTACGAACCTAGCGGGGGTTACACAGATACGCAGTATTTT. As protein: CASSQAYEPSGGYTDTQYF.

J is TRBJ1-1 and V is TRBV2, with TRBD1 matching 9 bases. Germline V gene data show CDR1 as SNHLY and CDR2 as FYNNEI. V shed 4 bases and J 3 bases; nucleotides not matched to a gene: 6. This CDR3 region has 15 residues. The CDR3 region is CASSAGDRVDTEAFF. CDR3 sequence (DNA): TGTGCCAGCAGTGCCGGGGACAGGGTGGACACTGAAGCTTTCTTT.

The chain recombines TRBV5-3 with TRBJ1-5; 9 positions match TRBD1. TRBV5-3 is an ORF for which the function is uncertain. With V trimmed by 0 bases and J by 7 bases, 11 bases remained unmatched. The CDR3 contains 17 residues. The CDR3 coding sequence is TGTGCCAGAAGCTTGGAGATTACTGGGACAGGGCAACAGCCCCAGCATTTT. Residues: CARSLEITGTGQQPQHF.

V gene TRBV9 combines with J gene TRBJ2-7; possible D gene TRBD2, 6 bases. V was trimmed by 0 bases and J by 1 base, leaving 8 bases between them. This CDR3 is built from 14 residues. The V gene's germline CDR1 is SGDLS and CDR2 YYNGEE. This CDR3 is CASSVGEVSYEQYF. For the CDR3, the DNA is TGTGCCAGCAGCGTAGGGGAGGTTTCCTACGAGCAGTACTTC.

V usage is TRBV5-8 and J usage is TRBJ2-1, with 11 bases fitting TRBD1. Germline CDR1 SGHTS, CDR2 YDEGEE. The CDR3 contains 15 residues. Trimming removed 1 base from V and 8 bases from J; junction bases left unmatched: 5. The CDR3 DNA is TGTGCCAGCAGCTTGCCGGGACAGGGGGACGATGAGCAGTTCTTC. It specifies CASSLPGQGDDEQFF.

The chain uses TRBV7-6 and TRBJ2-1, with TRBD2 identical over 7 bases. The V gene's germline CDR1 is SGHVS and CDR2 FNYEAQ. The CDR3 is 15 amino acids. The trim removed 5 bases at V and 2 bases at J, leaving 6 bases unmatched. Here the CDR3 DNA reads TGTGCCAGCAGCCATCCCGGGGGGACCTACAATGAGCAGTTCTTC. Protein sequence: CASSHPGGTYNEQFF.

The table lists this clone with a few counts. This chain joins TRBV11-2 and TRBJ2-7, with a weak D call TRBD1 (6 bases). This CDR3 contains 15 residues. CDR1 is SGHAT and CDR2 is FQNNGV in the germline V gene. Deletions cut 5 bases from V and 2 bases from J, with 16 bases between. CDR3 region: CASSSRGFRTYEQYF. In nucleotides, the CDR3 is TGTGCCAGCAGCAGCAGGGGTTTTCGGACCTACGAGCAGTACTTC.

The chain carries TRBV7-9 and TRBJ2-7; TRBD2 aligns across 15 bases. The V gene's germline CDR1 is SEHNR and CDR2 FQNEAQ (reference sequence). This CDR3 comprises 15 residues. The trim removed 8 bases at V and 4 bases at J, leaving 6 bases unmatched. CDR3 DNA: TGTGCCAGCTTGGGACTAGCGGGGGGTGTGTACGAGCAGTACTTC. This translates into CASLGLAGGVYEQYF.

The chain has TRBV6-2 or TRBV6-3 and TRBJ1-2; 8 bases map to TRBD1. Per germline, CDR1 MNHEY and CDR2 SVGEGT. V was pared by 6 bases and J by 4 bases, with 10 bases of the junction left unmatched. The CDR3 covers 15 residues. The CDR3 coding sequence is TGTGCCAGCAGCCCCCGAGCAGGGGGCATCTATGGCTACACCTTC. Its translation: CASSPRAGGIYGYTF.

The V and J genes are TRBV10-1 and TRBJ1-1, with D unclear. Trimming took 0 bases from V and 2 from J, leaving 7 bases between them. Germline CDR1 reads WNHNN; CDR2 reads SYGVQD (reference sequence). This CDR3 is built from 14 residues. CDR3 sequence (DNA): TGCGCCAGCAGTGAGTCCGGGTTCAACACTGAAGCTTTCTTT. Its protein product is CASSESGFNTEAFF.

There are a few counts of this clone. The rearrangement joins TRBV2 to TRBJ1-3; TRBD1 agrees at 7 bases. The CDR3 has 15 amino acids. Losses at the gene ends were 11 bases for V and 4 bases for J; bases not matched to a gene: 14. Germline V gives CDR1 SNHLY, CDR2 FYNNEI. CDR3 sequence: CAPNLGGASGNTIYF. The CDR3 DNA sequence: TGTGCCCCCAACCTAGGGGGCGCCTCCGGAAACACCATATATTTT. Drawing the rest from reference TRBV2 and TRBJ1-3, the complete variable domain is EPEVTQTPSHQVTQMGQEVILRCVPISNHLYFYWYRQILGQKVEFLVSFYNNEISEKSEIFDDQFSVERPDGSNFTLKIRSTKLEDSAMYFCAPNLGGASGNTIYFGEGSWLTVV.

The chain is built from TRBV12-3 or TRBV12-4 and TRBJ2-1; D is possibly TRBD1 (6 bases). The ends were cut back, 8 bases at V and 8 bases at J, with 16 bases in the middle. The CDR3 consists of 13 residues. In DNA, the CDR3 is TGTGCCAGCGCCTTGCAGGGGTTCGATGAGCAGTTCTTC. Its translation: CASALQGFDEQFF.

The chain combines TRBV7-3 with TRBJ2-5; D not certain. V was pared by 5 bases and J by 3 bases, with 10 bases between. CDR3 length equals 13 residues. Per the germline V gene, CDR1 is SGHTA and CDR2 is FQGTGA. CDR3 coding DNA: TGTGCCAGCAGCCCAACCCGGGAAGAGACCCAGTACTTC. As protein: CASSPTREETQYF.

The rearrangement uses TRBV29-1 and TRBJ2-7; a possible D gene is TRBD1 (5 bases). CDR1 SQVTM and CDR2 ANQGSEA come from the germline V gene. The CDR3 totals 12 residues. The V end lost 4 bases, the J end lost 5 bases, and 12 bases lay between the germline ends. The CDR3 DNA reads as TGCAGCGTTGGGCAGGGTGTAAACGAGCAGTACTTC. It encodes CSVGQGVNEQYF.

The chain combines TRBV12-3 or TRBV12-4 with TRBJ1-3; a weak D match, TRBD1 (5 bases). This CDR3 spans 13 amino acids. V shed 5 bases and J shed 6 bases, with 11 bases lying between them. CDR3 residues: CASSPGLINTIYF. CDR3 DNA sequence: TGTGCCAGCAGTCCGGGACTGATAAACACCATATATTTT.

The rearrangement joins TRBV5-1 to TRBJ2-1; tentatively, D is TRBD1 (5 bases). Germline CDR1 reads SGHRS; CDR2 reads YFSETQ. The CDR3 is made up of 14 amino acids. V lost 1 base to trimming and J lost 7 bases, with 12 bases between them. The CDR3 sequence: CASSLLDNTNEQFF. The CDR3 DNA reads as TGCGCCAGCAGCTTGCTGGACAATACAAATGAGCAGTTCTTC. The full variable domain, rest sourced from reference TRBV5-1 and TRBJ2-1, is KAGVTQTPRYLIKTRGQQVTLSCSPISGHRSVSWYQQTPGQGLQFLFEYFSETQRNKGNFPGRFSGRQFSNSRSEMNVSTLELGDSALYLCASSLLDNTNEQFFGPGTRLTVL.

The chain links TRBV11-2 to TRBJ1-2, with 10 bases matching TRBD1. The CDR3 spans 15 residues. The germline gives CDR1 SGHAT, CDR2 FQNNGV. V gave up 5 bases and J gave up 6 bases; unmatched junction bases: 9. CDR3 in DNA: TGTGCCAGCAGCATCCGACAGGGGGCTGTAGATGGCTACACCTTC. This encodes CASSIRQGAVDGYTF.